Sequencing of this TCR beta chain was carried out in a study of shared clonotypes between healthy human individuals. On the study more broadly: A couple of female and a few male donors aged 18 to 49 were enrolled.

There are 16 residues in the CDR3. Trimming pared 4 bases from V and 4 bases from J, leaving 18 bases between. The germline V gene has CDR1 MDHEN and CDR2 SYDVKM. It was across several immunoSEQ plates that each subset's genomic DNA was evenly split. Using immunoSEQ multiplex PCR, the repertoire was profiled, and TCRdb retains in-frame clones only, with some absent. The table has 2 million to 2.5 million clones, 85% to 95% seen once. J is TRBJ2-3 and V is TRBV28; TRBD2 might be the D (6 bases). The material sequenced was naive CD4+ T cells from PBMCs. Specified subset: CD45RA+ positively selected. The source of this sequence is a man aged 18 to 29 in good health. Some clones in this sample may be carry-over from other donors' samples. DNA for the CDR3: TGTGCCAGCAGTTCTCCATTAGGAGGGCTGGCAGATACGCAGTATTTT. Translated, it gives CASSSPLGGLADTQYF.